The rows below give T cell receptor beta chains drawn from one sample of a study of Graves' ophthalmopathy and Graves' hyperthyroidism. One entry per CDR3 protein results from TCRdb running MiXCR on the multiplex PCR reads. The sample records more than 300,000 distinct CDR3 sequences, approximately 15% being singletons. Sequencing was performed on peripheral blood. These receptors were obtained from a woman younger than 30 with stable Graves' hyperthyroidism. CDR3s include the opening cysteine and the closing phenylalanine or tryptophan. Fields, in order: J gene, V gene, CDR3 protein.

J gene: TRBJ1-6
V gene: TRBV7-2
CDR3 protein: CASSTDSLANSPLHF

J gene: TRBJ2-4
V gene: TRBV11-1
CDR3 protein: CASSFGGENIQYF

J gene: TRBJ1-2
V gene: TRBV5-1
CDR3 protein: CASSWGRYGYTF

J gene: TRBJ1-1
V gene: TRBV30
CDR3 protein: CAWTSVRVNTEAFF

J gene: TRBJ2-2
V gene: TRBV10-1
CDR3 protein: CASSESRGTDRPNTGELFF

J gene: TRBJ1-1
V gene: TRBV5-6
CDR3 protein: CASSLLAGTGSTEAFF

J gene: TRBJ1-1
V gene: TRBV29-1
CDR3 protein: CSAYDTEAFF

J gene: TRBJ1-1
V gene: TRBV6-1
CDR3 protein: CASSGGQRKAFF

J gene: TRBJ2-7
V gene: TRBV27
CDR3 protein: CASSSVGVYSYEQYF

J gene: TRBJ1-1
V gene: TRBV6-5
CDR3 protein: CASSYFGVNTEAFF

J gene: TRBJ2-7
V gene: TRBV12-3/TRBV12-4
CDR3 protein: CASSLGLILGTAPYEQYF

J gene: TRBJ1-2
V gene: TRBV19
CDR3 protein: CASSLKTNYGYTF

J gene: TRBJ2-7
V gene: TRBV6-5
CDR3 protein: CASSYPPHLGSTYEQYF

J gene: TRBJ2-5
V gene: TRBV7-2
CDR3 protein: CASSRSGPRLAQYF

J gene: TRBJ1-6
V gene: TRBV11-2
CDR3 protein: CASSLDLTGANSPLHF

J gene: TRBJ2-7
V gene: TRBV6-1
CDR3 protein: CASRVHGGSSYEQYF

J gene: TRBJ2-4
V gene: TRBV6-2/TRBV6-3
CDR3 protein: CASSFGLFRGKNIQYF

J gene: TRBJ2-2
V gene: TRBV12-5
CDR3 protein: CASGLLQAYTGELFF

J gene: TRBJ1-3
V gene: TRBV6-5
CDR3 protein: CASSYPAEGNTIYF

J gene: TRBJ2-5
V gene: TRBV6-5
CDR3 protein: CASSYGQSTKETQYF

J gene: TRBJ2-5
V gene: TRBV2
CDR3 protein: CASSGTSGAGETQYF

J gene: TRBJ1-5
V gene: TRBV13
CDR3 protein: CASSLGAGAQPQHF

J gene: TRBJ1-1
V gene: TRBV6-5
CDR3 protein: CASSSTAHTEAFF

J gene: TRBJ2-5
V gene: TRBV19
CDR3 protein: CASSTGQGKVETQYF

J gene: TRBJ2-5
V gene: TRBV7-2
CDR3 protein: CASSFARGGGQETQYF

J gene: TRBJ1-5
V gene: TRBV28
CDR3 protein: CASRGGGSQPQHF